The entry below gives a single T cell receptor (beta chain) sequence along with its context. This sample was included in a study of cytomegalovirus exposure and HLA in healthy donors. Germline assignment: CDR1 GTSNPN and CDR2 SVGIG (reference sequence). The V segment lost 0 bases and the J segment 4 bases; nucleotides outside the gene matches: 11. This CDR3 is 16 amino acids long. Some clones are missing from TCRdb's copy, which holds only in-frame ones; the method was immunoSEQ multiplex PCR. The data contain 95,000 to 150,000 clones, 70% to 90% of them singletons. The clonotype was recovered from a woman aged 30 to 39 in good health and CMV-seronegative. Sequenced input: PBMCs. The chain links TRBV30 to TRBJ1-2; the match to TRBD1 covers 7 bases. CDR3 sequence reads: CAWSVLGQTTRYGYTF. CDR3 bases: TGTGCCTGGAGTGTCTTGGGACAGACTACTCGCTATGGCTACACCTTC.